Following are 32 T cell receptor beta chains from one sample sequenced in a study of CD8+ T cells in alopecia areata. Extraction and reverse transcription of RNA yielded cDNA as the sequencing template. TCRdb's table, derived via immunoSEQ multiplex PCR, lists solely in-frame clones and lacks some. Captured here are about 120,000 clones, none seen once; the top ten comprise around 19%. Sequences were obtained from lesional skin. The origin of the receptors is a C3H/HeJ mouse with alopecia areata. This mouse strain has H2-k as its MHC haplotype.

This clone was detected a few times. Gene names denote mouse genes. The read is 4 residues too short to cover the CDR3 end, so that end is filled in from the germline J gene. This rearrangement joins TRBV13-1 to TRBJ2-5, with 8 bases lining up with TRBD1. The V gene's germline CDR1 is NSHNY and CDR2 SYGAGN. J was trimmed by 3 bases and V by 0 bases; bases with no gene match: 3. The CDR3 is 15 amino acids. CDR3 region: CASSDGTGRQDTQYF. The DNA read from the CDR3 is TGTGCCAGCAGTGATGGGACAGGGAGGCAAGAC.

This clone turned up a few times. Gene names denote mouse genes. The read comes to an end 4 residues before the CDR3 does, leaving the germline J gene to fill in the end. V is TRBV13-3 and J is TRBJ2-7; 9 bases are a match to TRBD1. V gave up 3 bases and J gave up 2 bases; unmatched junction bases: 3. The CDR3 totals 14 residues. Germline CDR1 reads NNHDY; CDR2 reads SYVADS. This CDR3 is CASSVDRGAYEQYF. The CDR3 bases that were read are TGTGCCAGCAGTGTTGACAGGGGGGCCTAT.

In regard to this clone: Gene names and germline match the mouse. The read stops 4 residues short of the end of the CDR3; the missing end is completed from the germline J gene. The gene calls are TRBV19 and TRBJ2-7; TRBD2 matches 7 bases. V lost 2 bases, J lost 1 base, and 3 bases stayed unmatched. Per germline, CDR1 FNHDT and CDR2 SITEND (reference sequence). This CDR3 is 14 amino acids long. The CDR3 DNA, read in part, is TGTGCCAGCAGTATGCACTGGGGTTCCTAT. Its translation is CASSMHWGSY. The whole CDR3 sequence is CASSMHWGSYEQYF.

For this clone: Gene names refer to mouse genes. CDR3 DNA (partial): TGTGCTAGCAGCGACTGGGAGAACACCGGG. This encodes CASSDWENTG. The CDR3 reads in full as CASSDWENTGQLYF. This chain joins TRBV17 and TRBJ2-2; 7 bases line up with TRBD2. The CDR3 end falls 4 residues outside the read, so it is completed with the germline J gene. Losses at the gene ends were 6 bases for V and 2 bases for J; bases not matched to a gene: 3. The CDR3 consists of 14 residues. Germline V CDR1 and CDR2: MNHDT, YYDKIL.

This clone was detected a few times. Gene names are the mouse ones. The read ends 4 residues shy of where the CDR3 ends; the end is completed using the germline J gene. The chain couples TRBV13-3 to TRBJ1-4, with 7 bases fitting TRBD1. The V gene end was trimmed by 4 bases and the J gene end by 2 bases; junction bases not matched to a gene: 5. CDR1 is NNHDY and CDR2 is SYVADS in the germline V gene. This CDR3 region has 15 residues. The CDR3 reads CASSIRDRSNERLFF. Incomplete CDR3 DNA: TGTGCCAGCAGTATCCGGGACAGATCCAACGAA.

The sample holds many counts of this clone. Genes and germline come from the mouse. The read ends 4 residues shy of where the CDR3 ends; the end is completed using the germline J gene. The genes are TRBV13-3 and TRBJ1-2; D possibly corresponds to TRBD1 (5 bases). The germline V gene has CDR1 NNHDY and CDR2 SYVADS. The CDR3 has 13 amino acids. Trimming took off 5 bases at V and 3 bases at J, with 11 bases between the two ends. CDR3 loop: CASSVREDSDYTF. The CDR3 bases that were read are TGTGCCAGCAGCGTCAGGGAGGACTCC.

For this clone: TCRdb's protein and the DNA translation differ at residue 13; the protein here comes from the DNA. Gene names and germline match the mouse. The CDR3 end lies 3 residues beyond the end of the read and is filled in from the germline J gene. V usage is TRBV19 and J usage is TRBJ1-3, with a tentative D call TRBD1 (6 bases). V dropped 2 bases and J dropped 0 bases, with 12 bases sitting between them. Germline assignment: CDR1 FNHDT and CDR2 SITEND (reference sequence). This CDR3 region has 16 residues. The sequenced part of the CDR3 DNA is TGTGCCAGCAGTATTCGGGACACTTTTTCTGGAAATACG. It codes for CASSIRDTFSGNT. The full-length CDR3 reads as CASSIRDTFSGNTLYF. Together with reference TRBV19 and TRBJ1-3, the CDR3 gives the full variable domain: GGIITQTPKFLIGQEGQKLTLKCQQNFNHDTMYWYRQDSGKGLRLIYYSITENDLQKGDLSEGYDASREKKSSFSLTVTSAQKNEMAVFLCASSIRDTFSGNTLYFGEGSRLIVV.

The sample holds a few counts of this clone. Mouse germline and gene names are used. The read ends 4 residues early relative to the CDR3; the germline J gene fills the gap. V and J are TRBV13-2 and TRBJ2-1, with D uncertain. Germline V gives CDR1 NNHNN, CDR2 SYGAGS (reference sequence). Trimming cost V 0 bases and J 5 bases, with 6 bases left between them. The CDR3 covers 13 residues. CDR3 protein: CASGDEPDAEQFF. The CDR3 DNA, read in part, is TGTGCCAGCGGTGATGAGCCTGATGCT.

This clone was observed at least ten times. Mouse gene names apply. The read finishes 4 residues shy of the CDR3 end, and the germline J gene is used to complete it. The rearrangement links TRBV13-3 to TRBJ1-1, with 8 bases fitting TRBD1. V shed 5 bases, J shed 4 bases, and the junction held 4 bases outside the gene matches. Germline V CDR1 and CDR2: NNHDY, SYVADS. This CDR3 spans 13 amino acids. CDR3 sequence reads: CASSPDRGTEVFF. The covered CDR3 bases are TGTGCCAGCAGCCCTGACAGGGGCACA.

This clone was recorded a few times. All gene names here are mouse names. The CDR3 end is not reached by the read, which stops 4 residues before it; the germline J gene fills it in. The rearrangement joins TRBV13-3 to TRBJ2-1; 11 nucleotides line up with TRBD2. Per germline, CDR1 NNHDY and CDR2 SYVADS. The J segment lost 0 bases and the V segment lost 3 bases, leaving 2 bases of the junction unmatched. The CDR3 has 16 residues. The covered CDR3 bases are TGTGCCAGCAGTGTGGGACTGGGGGCTAACTATGCT. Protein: CASSVGLGANYA. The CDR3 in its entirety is CASSVGLGANYAEQFF.

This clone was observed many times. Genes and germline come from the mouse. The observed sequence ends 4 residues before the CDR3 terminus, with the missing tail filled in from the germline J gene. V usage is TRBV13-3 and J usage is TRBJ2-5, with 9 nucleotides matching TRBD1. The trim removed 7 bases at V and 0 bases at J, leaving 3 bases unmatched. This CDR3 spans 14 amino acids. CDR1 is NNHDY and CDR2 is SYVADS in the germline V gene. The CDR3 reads CASAQGANQDTQYF. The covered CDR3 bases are TGTGCCAGCGCACAGGGGGCCAACCAAGAC.

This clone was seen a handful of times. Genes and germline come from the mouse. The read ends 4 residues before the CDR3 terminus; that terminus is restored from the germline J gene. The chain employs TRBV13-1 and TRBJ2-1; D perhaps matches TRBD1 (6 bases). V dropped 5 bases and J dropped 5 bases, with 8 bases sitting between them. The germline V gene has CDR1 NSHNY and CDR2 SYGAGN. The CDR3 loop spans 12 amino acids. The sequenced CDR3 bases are TGTGCCAGCAGAGGGGACAATGCT. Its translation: CASRGDNA. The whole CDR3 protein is CASRGDNAEQFF.

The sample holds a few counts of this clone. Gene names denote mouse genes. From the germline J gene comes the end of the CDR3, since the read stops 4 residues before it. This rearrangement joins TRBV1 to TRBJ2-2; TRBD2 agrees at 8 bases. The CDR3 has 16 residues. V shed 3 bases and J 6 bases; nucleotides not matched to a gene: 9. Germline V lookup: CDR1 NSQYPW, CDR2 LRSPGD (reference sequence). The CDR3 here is CTCSAQRGGRSGQLYF. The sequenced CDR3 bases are TGCACCTGCAGTGCCCAAAGGGGGGGGCGCTCCGGG.

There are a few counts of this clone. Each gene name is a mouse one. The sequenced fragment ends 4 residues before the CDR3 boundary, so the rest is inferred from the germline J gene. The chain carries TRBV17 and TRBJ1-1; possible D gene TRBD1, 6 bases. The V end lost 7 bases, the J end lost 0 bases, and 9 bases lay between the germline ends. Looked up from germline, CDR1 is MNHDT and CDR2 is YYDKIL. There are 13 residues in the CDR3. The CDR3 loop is CASTGQANTEVFF. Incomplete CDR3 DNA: TGTGCTAGCACGGGACAAGCAAACACA.

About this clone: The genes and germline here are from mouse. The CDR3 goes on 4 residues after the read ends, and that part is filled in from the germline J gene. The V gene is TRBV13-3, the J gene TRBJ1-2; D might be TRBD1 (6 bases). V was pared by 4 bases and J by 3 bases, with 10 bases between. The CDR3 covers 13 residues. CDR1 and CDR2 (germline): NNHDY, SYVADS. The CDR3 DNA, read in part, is TGTGCCAGCAGTCCCAGACAGGACTCC. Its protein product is CASSPRQDS. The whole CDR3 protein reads CASSPRQDSDYTF.

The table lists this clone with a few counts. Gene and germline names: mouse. CDR3 in amino acids: CASSRDGQGSNERLFF. Partial CDR3 DNA: TGTGCTAGCAGTAGAGATGGGCAGGGGTCCAACGAA. This chain joins TRBV17 and TRBJ1-4, with D perhaps TRBD1 (6 bases). From the germline J gene comes the end of the CDR3, since the read stops 4 residues before it. V was shortened by 0 bases and J by 2 bases, with 10 bases between the two germline ends. The CDR3 has 16 residues. Looked up from germline, CDR1 is MNHDT and CDR2 is YYDKIL.

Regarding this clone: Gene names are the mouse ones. The CDR3 spells CASSIRRGLYEQYF. The sequenced CDR3 bases are TGTGCCAGCAGTATTAGGAGGGGGCTGTAT. The J gene is TRBJ2-7, the V gene TRBV19; D may be TRBD1 (7 bases). The CDR3 end is not reached by the read, which stops 4 residues before it; the germline J gene fills it in. Germline V gene lookup returns CDR1 FNHDT and CDR2 SITEND (reference sequence). The CDR3 contains 14 residues.

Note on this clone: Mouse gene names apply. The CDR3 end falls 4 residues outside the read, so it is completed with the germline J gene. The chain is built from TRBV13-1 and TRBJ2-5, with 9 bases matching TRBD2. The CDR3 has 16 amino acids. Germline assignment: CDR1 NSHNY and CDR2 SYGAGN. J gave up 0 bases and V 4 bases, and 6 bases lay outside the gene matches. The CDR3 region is CASSPRLGVNQDTQYF. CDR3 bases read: TGTGCCAGCAGTCCTCGACTGGGGGTTAACCAAGAC.

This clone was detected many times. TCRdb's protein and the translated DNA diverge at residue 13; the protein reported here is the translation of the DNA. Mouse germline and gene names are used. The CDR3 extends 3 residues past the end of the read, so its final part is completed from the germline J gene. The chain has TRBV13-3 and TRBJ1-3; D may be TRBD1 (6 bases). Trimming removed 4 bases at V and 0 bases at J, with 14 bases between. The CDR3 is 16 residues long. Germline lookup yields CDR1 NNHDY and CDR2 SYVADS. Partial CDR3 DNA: TGTGCCAGCAGTCCTCCGGGACATAATTCTGGAAATACG. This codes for CASSPPGHNSGNT. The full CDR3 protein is CASSPPGHNSGNTLYF.

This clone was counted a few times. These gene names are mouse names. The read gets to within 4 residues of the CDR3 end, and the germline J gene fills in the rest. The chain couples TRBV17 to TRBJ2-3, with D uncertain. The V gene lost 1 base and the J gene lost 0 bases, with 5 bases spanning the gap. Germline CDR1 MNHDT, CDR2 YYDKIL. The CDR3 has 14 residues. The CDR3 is CASSRGQSAETLYF. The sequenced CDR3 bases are TGTGCTAGCAGTAGAGGACAAAGTGCAGAA.

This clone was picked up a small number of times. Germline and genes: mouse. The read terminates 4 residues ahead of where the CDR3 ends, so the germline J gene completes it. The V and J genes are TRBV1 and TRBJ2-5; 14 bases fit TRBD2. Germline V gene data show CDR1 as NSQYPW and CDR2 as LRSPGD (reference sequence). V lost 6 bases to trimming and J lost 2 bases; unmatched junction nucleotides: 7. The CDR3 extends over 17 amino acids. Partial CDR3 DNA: TGCACCTGCAGATCCGGGACTGGGGGGGCGCCCCAAGAC. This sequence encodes CTCRSGTGGAPQD. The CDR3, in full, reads CTCRSGTGGAPQDTQYF.

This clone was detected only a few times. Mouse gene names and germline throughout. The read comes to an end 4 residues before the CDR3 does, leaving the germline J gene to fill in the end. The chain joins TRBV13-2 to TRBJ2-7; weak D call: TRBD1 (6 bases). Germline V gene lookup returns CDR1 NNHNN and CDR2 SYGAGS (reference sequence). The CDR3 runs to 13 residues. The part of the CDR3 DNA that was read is TGTGCCAGCGGCCCGGGACACCCATAT. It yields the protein CASGPGHPY. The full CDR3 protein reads CASGPGHPYEQYF.

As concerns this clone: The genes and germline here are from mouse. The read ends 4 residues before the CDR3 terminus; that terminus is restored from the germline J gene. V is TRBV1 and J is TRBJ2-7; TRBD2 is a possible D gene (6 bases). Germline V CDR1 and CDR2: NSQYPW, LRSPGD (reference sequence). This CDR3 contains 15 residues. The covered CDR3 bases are TGCACCTGCAGTGCAGATAGGCTGGGGAACGAT. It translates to CTCSADRLGND. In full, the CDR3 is CTCSADRLGNDEQYF.

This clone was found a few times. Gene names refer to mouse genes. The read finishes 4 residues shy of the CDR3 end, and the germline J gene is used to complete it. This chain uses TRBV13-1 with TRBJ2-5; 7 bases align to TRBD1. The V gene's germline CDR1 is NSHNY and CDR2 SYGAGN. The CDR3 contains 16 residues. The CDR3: CASSELQTGREDTQYF. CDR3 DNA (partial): TGTGCCAGCAGTGAGCTCCAGACAGGGAGGGAAGAC.

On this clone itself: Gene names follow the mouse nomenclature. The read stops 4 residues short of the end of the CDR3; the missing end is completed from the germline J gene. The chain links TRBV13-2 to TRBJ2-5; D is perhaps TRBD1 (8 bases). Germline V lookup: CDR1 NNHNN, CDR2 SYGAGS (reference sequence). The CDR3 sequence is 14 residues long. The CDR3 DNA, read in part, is TGTGCCAGCGGTGACACAGGGGGGGAAGAC. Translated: CASGDTGGED. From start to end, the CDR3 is CASGDTGGEDTQYF.

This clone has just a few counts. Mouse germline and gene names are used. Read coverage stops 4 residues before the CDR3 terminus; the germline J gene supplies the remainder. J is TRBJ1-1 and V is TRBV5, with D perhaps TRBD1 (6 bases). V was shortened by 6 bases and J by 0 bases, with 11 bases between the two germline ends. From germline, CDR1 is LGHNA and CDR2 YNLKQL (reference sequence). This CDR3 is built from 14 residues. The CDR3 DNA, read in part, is TGTGCCAGCAGTCTAACAGGGACAAACACA. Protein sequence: CASSLTGTNT. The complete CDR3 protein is CASSLTGTNTEVFF.

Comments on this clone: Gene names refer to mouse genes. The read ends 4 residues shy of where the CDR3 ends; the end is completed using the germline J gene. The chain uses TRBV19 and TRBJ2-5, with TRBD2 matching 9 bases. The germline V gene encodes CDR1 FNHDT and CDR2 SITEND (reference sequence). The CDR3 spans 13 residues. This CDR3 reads CASRDWGGDTQYF. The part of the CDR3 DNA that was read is TGTGCCAGCAGGGACTGGGGAGGAGAC.

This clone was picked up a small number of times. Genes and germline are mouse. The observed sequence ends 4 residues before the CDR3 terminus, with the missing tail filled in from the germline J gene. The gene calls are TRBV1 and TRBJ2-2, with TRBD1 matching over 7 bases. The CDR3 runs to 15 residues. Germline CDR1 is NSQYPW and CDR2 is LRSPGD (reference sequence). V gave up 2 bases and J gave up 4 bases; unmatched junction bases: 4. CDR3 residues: CTCSARQGSTGQLYF. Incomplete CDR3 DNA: TGCACCTGCAGTGCAAGACAGGGCTCCACCGGG.

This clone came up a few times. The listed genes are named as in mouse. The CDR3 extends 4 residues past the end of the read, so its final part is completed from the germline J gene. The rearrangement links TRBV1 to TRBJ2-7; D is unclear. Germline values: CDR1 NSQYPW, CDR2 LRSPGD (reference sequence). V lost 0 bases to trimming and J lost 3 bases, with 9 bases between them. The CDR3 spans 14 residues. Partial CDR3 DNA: TGCACCTGCAGTGCAGATCTCTGGAGCTAT. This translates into CTCSADLWSY. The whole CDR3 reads CTCSADLWSYEQYF. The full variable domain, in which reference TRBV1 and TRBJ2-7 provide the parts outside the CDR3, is VTLLEQNPRWRLVPRGQAVNLRCILKNSQYPWMSWYQQDLQKQLQWLFTLRSPGDKEVKSLPGADYLATRVTDTELRLQVANMSQGRTLYCTCSADLWSYEQYFGPGTRLTVL.

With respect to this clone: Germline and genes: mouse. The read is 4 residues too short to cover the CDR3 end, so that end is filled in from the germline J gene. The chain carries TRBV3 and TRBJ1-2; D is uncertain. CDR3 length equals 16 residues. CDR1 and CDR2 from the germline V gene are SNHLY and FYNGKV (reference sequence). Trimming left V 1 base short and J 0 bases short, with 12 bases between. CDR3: CASSLEEVRTNSDYTF. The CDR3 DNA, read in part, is TGTGCCAGCAGCTTAGAAGAGGTCAGAACAAACTCC.

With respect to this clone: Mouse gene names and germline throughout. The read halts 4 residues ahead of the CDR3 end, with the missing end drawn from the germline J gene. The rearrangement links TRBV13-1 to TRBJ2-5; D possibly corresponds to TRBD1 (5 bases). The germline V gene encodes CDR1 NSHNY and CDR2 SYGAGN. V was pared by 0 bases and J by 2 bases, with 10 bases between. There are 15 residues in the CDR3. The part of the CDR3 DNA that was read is TGTGCCAGCAGTGATGCAGAAGACAGCCAAGAC. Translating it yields CASSDAEDSQD. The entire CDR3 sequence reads CASSDAEDSQDTQYF.

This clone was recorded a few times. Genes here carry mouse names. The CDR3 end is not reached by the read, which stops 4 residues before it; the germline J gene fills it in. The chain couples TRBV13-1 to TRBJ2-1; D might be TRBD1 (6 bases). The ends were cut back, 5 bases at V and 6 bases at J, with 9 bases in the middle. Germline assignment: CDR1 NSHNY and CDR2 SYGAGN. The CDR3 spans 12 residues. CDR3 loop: CASRQGLAEQFF. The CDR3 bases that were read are TGTGCCAGCAGACAGGGCCTTGCT.